The source of this TCR beta chain is a study of T-cell reconstitution after alpha-beta-depleted transplantation in children. Unique molecular identifiers were incorporated into the prepared TCRbeta library. Each CDR3 protein gets one entry after TCRdb re-called the PCR reads with MiXCR. This sample yields 600,000 to 700,000 distinct CDR3 sequences, of which roughly 17% are seen a single time; approximately 1% belongs to the top ten. A few counts support this clonotype. The sequencing used PBMCs from the stem cell graft donor, collected from the stem cell graft. This TCR was recovered from a human donor who donated a stem cell graft to a child with acute myeloid leukemia.

The CDR3 is CSARDSGTGTRETQYF. In DNA, the CDR3 is TGCAGTGCTAGAGATTCGGGGACAGGGACCAGGGAGACCCAGTACTTC. The chain combines TRBV20-1 with TRBJ2-5; 9 positions agree with TRBD1. The V and J ends lost 0 bases and 5 bases, in that order; junction bases with no gene match: 10. The CDR3 extends over 16 amino acids. Germline loops: CDR1 DFQATT, CDR2 SNEGSKA (reference sequence).